Sequencing of this TCR beta chain was carried out in a study of CD8+ T cells in alopecia areata. The CDR3 covers 18 residues. The V end lost 5 bases, the J end lost 0 bases, and 20 bases lay between the germline ends. Germline CDR1 reads LNHDA; CDR2 reads SQIVND (reference sequence). Study-wide findings and caveats: TCR sharing across patients was less clear than in mice, possibly HLA-related.

Extracted from the samples, RNA was reverse transcribed into cDNA to serve as the sequencing template. Only in-frame clones appear in the TCRdb table, and some are missing; sequencing was by immunoSEQ multiplex PCR. The data contain about 210,000 clones, around 66% of them singletons. Treatment in this sample: oral pan-JAK inhibitor, 5-10 mg twice daily. Note on this clone: Its antigen is as yet unknown.

The sample in question was CD4+ T cells sorted from blood, obtained at week 4, from a patient treated with tofacitinib. The chain links TRBV19 to TRBJ1-5; possible D gene TRBD1, 6 bases. The TCR originated in a human donor with alopecia areata. The CDR3 bases are TGTGCCAGTAGTCAACGGCGTACAGGGACTAATAGCAATCAGCCCCAGCATTTT. Its translation is CASSQRRTGTNSNQPQHF. The full variable domain, its missing parts supplied by reference TRBV19 and TRBJ1-5, is DGGITQSPKYLFRKEGQNVTLSCEQNLNHDAMYWYRQDPGQGLRLIYYSQIVNDFQKGDIAEGYSVSREKKESFPLTVTSAQKNPTAFYLCASSQRRTGTNSNQPQHFGDGTRLSIL.